The clone carrying this T cell receptor beta chain has only a few counts. This sample is part of a study of cytomegalovirus exposure and HLA in healthy donors. Germline V lookup: CDR1 MNHEY, CDR2 SVGAGI. The length of the CDR3 is 14 residues. Trimming pared 5 bases from V and 7 bases from J, leaving 14 bases between. The PCR made use of 60 Vbeta and 13 Jbeta primers. Profiling relied on immunoSEQ multiplex PCR, and the TCRdb table lists in-frame clones only, not all of them. The data show fewer than 250,000 clones, approximately 88% seen once. The sequence came from a boy aged 2-15 years in good health and CMV-seronegative. This chain joins TRBV6-5 and TRBJ1-4; D may be TRBD1 (6 bases). The sample was PBMCs. Here the CDR3 reads CASSPLPQGEKLFF. CDR3 nucleotide sequence: TGTGCCAGCAGTCCCCTCCCACAGGGTGAAAAACTGTTTTTT.